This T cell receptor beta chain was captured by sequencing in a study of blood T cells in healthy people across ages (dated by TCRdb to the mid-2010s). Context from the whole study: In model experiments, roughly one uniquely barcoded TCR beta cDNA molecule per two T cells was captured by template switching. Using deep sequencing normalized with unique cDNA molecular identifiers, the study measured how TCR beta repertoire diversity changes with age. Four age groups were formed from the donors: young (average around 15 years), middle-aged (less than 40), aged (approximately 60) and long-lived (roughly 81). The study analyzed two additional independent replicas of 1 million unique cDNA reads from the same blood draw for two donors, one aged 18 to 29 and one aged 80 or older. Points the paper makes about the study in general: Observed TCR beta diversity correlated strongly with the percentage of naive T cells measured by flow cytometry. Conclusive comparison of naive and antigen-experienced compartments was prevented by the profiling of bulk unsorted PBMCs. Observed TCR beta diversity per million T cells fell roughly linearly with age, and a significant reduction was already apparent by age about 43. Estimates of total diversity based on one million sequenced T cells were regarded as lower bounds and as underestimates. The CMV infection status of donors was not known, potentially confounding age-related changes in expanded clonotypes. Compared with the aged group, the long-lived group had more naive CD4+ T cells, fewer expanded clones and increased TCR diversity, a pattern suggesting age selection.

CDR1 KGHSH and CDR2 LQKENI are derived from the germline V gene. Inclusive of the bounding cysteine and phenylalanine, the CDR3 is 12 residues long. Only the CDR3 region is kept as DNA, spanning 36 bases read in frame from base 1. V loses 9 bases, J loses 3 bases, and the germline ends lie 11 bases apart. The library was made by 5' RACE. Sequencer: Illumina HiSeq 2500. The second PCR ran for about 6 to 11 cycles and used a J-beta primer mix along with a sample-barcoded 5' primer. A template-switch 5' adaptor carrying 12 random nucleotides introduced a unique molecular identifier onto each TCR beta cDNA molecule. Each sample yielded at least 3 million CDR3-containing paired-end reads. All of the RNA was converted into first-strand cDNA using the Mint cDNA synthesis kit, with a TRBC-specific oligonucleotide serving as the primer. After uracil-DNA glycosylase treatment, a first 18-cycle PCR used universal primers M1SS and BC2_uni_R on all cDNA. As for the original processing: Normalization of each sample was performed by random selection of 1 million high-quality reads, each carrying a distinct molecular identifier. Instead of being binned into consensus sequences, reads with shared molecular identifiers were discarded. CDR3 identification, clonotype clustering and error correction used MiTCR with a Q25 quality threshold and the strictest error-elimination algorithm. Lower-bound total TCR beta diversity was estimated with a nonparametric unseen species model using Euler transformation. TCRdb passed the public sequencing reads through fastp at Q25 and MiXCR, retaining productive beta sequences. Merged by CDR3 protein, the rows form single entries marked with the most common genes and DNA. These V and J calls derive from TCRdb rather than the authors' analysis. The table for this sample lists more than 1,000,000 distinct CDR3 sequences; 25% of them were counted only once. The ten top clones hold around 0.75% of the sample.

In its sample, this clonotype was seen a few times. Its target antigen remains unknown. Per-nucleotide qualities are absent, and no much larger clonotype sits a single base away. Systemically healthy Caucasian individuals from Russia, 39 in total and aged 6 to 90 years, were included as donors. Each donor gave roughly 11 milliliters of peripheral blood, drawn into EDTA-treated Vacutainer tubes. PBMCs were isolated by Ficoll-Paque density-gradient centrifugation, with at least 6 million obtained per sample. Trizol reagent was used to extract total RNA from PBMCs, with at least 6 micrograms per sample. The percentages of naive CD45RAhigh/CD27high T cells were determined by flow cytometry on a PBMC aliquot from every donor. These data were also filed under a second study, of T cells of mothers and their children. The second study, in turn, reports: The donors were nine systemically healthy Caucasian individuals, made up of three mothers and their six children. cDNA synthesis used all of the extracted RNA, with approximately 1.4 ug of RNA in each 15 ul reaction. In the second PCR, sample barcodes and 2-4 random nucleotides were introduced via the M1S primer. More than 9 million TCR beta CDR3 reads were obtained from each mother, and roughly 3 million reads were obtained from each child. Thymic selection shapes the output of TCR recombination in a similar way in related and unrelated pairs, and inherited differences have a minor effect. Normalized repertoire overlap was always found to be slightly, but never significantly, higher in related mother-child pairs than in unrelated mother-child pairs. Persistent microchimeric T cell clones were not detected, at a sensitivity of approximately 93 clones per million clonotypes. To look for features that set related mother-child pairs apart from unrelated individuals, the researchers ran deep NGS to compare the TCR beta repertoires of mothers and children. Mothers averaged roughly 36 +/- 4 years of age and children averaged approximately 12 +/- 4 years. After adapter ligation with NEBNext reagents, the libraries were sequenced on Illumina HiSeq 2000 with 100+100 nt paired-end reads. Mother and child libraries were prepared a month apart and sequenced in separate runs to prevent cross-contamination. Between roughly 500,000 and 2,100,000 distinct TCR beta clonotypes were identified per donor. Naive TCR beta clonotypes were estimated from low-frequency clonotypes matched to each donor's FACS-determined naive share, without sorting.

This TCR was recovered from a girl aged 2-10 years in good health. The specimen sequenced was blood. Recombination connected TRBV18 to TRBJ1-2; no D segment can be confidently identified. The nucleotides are TGTGCCAGTAGATCTACTCACTATGGCTACACCTTC. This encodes CASRSTHYGYTF.